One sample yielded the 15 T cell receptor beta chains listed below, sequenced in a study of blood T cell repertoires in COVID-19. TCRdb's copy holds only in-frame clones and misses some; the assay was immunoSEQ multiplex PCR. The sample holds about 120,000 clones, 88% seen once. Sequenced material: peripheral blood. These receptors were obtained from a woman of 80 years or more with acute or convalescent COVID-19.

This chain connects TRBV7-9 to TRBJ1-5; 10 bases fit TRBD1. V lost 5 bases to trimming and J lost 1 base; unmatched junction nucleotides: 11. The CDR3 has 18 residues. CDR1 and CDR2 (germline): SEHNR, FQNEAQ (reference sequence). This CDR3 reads CASSAPGTGDGSNQPQHF. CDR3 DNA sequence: TGTGCCAGCAGCGCTCCCGGGACAGGGGACGGGAGCAATCAGCCCCAGCATTTT.

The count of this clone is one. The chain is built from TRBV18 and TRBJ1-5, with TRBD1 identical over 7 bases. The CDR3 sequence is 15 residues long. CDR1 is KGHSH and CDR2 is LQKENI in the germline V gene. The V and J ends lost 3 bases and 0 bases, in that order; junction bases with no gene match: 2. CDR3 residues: CASSPGQHSNQPQHF. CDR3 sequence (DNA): TGTGCCAGCTCACCGGGACAGCATAGCAATCAGCCCCAGCATTTT.

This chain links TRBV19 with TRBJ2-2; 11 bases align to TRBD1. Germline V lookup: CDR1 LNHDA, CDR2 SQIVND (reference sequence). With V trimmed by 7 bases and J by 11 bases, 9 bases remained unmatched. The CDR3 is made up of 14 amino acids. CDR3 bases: TGTGCCAGTACCCCGGGACAGGGGGTGGAAGAGCTGTTTTTT. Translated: CASTPGQGVEELFF.

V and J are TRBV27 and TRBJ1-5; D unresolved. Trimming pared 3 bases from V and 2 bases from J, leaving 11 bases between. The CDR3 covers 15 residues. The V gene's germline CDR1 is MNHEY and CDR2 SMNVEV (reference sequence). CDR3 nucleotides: TGTGCCAGCAGTTTTGAGGGAGCGGGCAATCAGCCCCAGCATTTT. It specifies CASSFEGAGNQPQHF.

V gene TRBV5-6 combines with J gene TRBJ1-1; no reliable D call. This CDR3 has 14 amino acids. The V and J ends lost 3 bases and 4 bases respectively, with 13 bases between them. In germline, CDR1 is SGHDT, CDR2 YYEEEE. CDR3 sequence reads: CASSSLPLSTEAFF. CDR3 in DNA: TGTGCCAGCAGCTCTCTCCCCCTGAGCACTGAAGCTTTCTTT.

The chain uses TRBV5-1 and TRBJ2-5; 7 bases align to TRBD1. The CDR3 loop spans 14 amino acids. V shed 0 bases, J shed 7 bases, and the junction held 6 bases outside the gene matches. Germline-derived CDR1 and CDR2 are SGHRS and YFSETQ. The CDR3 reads CASSLVQGLGTQYF. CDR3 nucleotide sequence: TGCGCCAGCAGCTTGGTACAGGGGCTAGGGACCCAGTACTTC.

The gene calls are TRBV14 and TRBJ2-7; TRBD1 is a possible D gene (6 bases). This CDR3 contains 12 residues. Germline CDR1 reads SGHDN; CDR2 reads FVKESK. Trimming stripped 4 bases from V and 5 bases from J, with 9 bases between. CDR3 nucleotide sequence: TGTGCCAGCAGCCCGCAGGGGCACGAGCAGTACTTC. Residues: CASSPQGHEQYF.

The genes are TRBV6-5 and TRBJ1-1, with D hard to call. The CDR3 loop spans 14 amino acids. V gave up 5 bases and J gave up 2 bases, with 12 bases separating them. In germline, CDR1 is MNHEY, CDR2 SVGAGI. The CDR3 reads CASSHQMTNTEAFF. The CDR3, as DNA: TGTGCCAGCAGTCATCAGATGACTAACACTGAAGCTTTCTTT.

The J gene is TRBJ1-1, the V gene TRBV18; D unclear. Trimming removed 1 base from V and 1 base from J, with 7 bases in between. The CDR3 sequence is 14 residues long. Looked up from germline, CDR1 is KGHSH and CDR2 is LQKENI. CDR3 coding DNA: TGTGCCAGCTCACCACGCTCGGGGAACACTGAAGCTTTCTTT. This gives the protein CASSPRSGNTEAFF.

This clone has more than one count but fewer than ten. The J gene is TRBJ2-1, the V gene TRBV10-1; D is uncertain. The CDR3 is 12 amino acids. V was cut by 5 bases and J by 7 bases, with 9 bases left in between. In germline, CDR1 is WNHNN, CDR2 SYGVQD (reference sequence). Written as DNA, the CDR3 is TGCGCCAGCAGTCCCGACGGGAATGAGCAGTTCTTC. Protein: CASSPDGNEQFF.

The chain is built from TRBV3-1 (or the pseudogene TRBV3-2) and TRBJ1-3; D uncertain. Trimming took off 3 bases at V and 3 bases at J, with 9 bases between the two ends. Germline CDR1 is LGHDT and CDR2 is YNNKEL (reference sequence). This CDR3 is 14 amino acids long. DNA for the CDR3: TGTGCCAGCAGCCACGGCGGGGTTGGAAACACCATATATTTT. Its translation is CASSHGGVGNTIYF.

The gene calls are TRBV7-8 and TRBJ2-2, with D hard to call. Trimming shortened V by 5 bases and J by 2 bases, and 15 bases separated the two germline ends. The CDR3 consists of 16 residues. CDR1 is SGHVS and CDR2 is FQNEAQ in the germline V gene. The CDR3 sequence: CASSRSSAGNTGELFF. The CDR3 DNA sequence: TGTGCCAGCAGCCGGTCTTCGGCAGGTAACACCGGGGAGCTGTTTTTT.

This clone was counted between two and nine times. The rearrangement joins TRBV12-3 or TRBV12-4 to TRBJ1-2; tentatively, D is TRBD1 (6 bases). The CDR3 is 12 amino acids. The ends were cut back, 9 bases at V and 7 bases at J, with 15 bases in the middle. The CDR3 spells CASKQGVGGYTF. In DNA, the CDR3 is TGTGCCAGTAAACAGGGAGTTGGTGGCTACACCTTC.

DNA for the CDR3: TGTGCCAGCAGCCAAGAAGAGCTAGTTACGAATTCACCCCTCCACTTT. Protein product: CASSQEELVTNSPLHF. The chain carries TRBV3-1 (or the pseudogene TRBV3-2) and TRBJ1-6; D is ambiguous. The CDR3 extends over 16 amino acids. Germline CDR1 and CDR2: LGHDT and YNNKEL (reference sequence). Trimming took off 0 bases at V and 7 bases at J, with 13 bases between the two ends.

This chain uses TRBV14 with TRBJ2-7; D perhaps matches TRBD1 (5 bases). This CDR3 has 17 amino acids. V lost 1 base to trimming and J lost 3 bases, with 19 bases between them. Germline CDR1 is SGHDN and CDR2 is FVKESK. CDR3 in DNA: TGTGCCAGCAGCCAAGGACCTTGGGGCACCCTCTACTACGAGCAGTACTTC. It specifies CASSQGPWGTLYYEQYF.